What follows are 26 T cell receptor beta chains derived from one specimen sequenced in a study of CD8+CD57+ T cells in acquired aplastic anemia. Those patients picked for sequencing had displayed CD8+CD57+ cell expansion on flow cytometry. The use of genomic DNA as template underpinned the TCR beta VDJ and CDR3 profiling. TCRdb independently ran MiXCR on the reads; one entry per CDR3 protein. The table includes 89,000 or so distinct CDR3 sequences, less than 75% detected once. Sequencing was performed on sorted CD4+, CD8+, or CD8+CD57+ T cells (not recorded which) from PBMCs. The receptors derive from a human donor with aplastic anemia.

This chain joins TRBV20-1 and TRBJ2-7; 7 nucleotides align to TRBD2. The CDR3 contains 14 residues. The ends lost 6 bases at V and 2 bases at J; junction bases unmatched: 10. In germline, CDR1 is DFQATT, CDR2 SNEGSKA (reference sequence). DNA of the CDR3: TGCAGTGCCCGAGAGTCAGCGGGACCCTACGAGCAGTACTTC. Protein sequence: CSARESAGPYEQYF.

V is TRBV19 and J is TRBJ2-3, with D possibly TRBD2 on 6 matching bases. The CDR3 runs to 12 residues. CDR1 LNHDA and CDR2 SQIVND come from the germline V gene (reference sequence). Trimming pared 2 bases from V and 10 bases from J, leaving 10 bases between. CDR3 sequence: CASSIKEGSQYF. CDR3 coding DNA: TGTGCCAGTAGTATAAAGGAGGGGTCGCAGTATTTT.

The rearrangement joins TRBV7-2 to TRBJ2-4, with D unclear. CDR1 SGHTA and CDR2 FQGNSA come from the germline V gene. The CDR3 spans 15 residues. Trimming removed 0 bases at V and 7 bases at J, with 13 bases between. CDR3 sequence reads: CASSLATAYVNIQYF. The DNA for the CDR3 is TGTGCCAGCAGCTTAGCCACAGCATATGTGAACATTCAGTACTTC.

V gene TRBV6-5 combines with J gene TRBJ2-2, with TRBD2 matching 8 bases. This CDR3 comprises 14 residues. V shed 2 bases and J 8 bases; nucleotides not matched to a gene: 4. Germline CDR1 is MNHEY and CDR2 is SVGAGI. The chain's CDR3 is CASSYTGGSGELFF. The CDR3 nucleotides are TGTGCCAGCAGTTACACGGGGGGGTCAGGGGAGCTGTTTTTT.

The chain couples TRBV7-3 to TRBJ2-1; no definite D call. The CDR3 is 15 residues long. Trimming stripped 1 base from V and 2 bases from J, with 9 bases between. The germline CDR1 and CDR2 sequences are SGHTA and FQGTGA. This CDR3 is CASSLIVGPYNEQFF. Here the CDR3 DNA reads TGTGCCAGCAGCTTAATTGTAGGCCCCTACAATGAGCAGTTCTTC. Together with reference TRBV7-3 and TRBJ2-1, the CDR3 gives the full variable domain: GAGVSQTPSNKVTEKGKYVELRCDPISGHTALYWYRQSLGQGPEFLIYFQGTGAADDSGLPNDRFFAVRPEGSVSTLKIQRTERGDSAVYLCASSLIVGPYNEQFFGPGTRLTVL.

The V call is TRBV7-3, the J call TRBJ2-6, with 8 bases identical to TRBD2. This CDR3 spans 16 amino acids. Germline CDR1 and CDR2: SGHTA and FQGTGA. With V trimmed by 8 bases and J by 0 bases, 6 bases remained unmatched. The chain's CDR3 is CASGPGTSSGANVLTF. CDR3 in DNA: TGTGCCAGCGGCCCTGGGACTAGCTCTGGGGCCAACGTCCTGACTTTC. The whole variable domain, filled in from reference TRBV7-3 and TRBJ2-6, reads GAGVSQTPSNKVTEKGKYVELRCDPISGHTALYWYRQSLGQGPEFLIYFQGTGAADDSGLPNDRFFAVRPEGSVSTLKIQRTERGDSAVYLCASGPGTSSGANVLTFGAGSRLTVL.

The rearrangement links TRBV20-1 to TRBJ2-3, with 7 bases fitting TRBD2. Germline values: CDR1 DFQATT, CDR2 SNEGSKA (reference sequence). The CDR3 totals 16 residues. With V trimmed by 4 bases and J by 4 bases, 14 bases remained unmatched. The CDR3 loop reads CSAKRGAGRIADTQYF. CDR3 in DNA: TGCAGTGCTAAGAGGGGAGCGGGGAGGATCGCAGATACGCAGTATTTT.

The chain carries TRBV24-1 and TRBJ2-5, with 7 bases that match TRBD1. Losses at the gene ends were 2 bases for V and 1 base for J; bases not matched to a gene: 6. CDR1 and CDR2 (germline): KGHDR, SFDVKD. The CDR3 runs 16 residues. CDR3 protein: CATSDSRQGGQETQYF. The CDR3, as DNA: TGTGCCACCAGTGATTCCAGACAGGGCGGCCAAGAGACCCAGTACTTC.

The chain couples TRBV20-1 to TRBJ2-7; D gene unclear. V was pared by 3 bases and J by 5 bases, with 14 bases between. Germline V gene data show CDR1 as DFQATT and CDR2 as SNEGSKA (reference sequence). The CDR3 totals 13 residues. CDR3 sequence reads: CSASPIPRDEQYF. CDR3 nucleotides: TGCAGTGCTAGCCCTATTCCTAGAGACGAGCAGTACTTC.

The genes are TRBV19 and TRBJ1-5; D unclear. V was trimmed by 3 bases and J by 2 bases, leaving 17 bases between them. This CDR3 has 17 residues. Per germline, CDR1 LNHDA and CDR2 SQIVND (reference sequence). CDR3 region: CASSIPSIINGNQPQHF. Here the CDR3 DNA reads TGTGCCAGTAGTATCCCCTCTATAATAAATGGCAATCAGCCCCAGCATTTT.

The J gene is TRBJ2-7, the V gene TRBV11-3, with 7 bases aligning to TRBD1. CDR1 SGHNT and CDR2 YENEEA come from the germline V gene. CDR3 length: 15 residues. With 5 bases clipped from V and 3 bases from J, the junction kept 10 bases outside the gene matches. Here the CDR3 DNA reads TGTGCCAGCAGCCCCCGACAGGGATCGGGCTACGAGCAGTACTTC. Protein product: CASSPRQGSGYEQYF.

The V gene is TRBV20-1, the J gene TRBJ1-1, with 9 bases identical to TRBD1. The CDR3 runs 12 residues. V lost 5 bases, J lost 10 bases, and 8 bases stayed unmatched. Germline V gene data show CDR1 as DFQATT and CDR2 as SNEGSKA (reference sequence). This chain's CDR3 is CSARGQGWVAFF. CDR3 sequence (DNA): TGCAGTGCTCGGGGACAGGGATGGGTAGCTTTCTTT.

V and J are TRBV7-2 and TRBJ2-5; D is possibly TRBD1 (6 bases). Germline loops: CDR1 SGHTA, CDR2 FQGNSA. CDR3 size: 13 residues. Trimming took 8 bases from V and 5 from J, leaving 15 bases between them. CDR3 DNA: TGTGCCAGCCACACATTTCAGGGGGAGACCCAGTACTTC. It is translated as CASHTFQGETQYF.

The chain uses TRBV24-1 and TRBJ2-1; 7 bases are shared with TRBD2. J gave up 4 bases and V 11 bases, and 13 bases lay outside the gene matches. Germline CDR1 reads KGHDR; CDR2 reads SFDVKD. The CDR3 loop spans 15 amino acids. CDR3 in amino acids: CASRMSGAGYNEQFF. The CDR3 bases are TGTGCCAGCAGAATGAGCGGGGCGGGGTACAATGAGCAGTTCTTC.

A few counts support this clonotype. CDR3 DNA sequence: TGTGCCATCAGTAACCGGGATCTCCCTAATTCACCCCTCCACTTT. It is translated as CAISNRDLPNSPLHF. The V call is TRBV10-3, the J call TRBJ1-6; no definite D call. Trimming took off 5 bases at V and 6 bases at J, with 14 bases between the two ends. The CDR3 has 15 amino acids. Germline-derived CDR1 and CDR2 are ENHRY and SYGVKD.

This chain joins TRBV24-1 and TRBJ2-7; D perhaps matches TRBD1 (6 bases). Germline V CDR1 and CDR2: KGHDR, SFDVKD. V lost 9 bases, J lost 0 bases, and 14 bases lay in between. This CDR3 has 14 amino acids. The CDR3 coding sequence is TGTGCCACCGGGGATAAACAGGGCTCCTACGAGCAGTACTTC. It yields the protein CATGDKQGSYEQYF.

The chain links TRBV10-1 to TRBJ1-5, with 10 bases aligning to TRBD1. Per germline, CDR1 WNHNN and CDR2 SYGVQD (reference sequence). The CDR3 loop spans 17 amino acids. Trimming cost V 5 bases and J 1 base; bases outside gene matches: 8. CDR3 DNA: TGCGCCAGCAGTTCCCGGGACAGGGGAAGAAGCAATCAGCCCCAGCATTTT. Protein sequence: CASSSRDRGRSNQPQHF.

This clonotype was counted at least ten times. The rearrangement uses TRBV12-3 or TRBV12-4 and TRBJ1-4; D is possibly TRBD1 (5 bases). Trimming took 1 base from V and 8 from J, leaving 11 bases between them. The CDR3 has 14 residues. CDR3: CASSLGGAREKLFF. As DNA, the CDR3 is TGTGCCAGCAGTTTAGGGGGCGCCCGAGAAAAACTGTTTTTT.

This rearrangement joins TRBV3-1 to TRBJ1-1; 9 bases match TRBD1. CDR3 length: 14 residues. V trimming: 3 bases; J trimming: 8 bases; junction bases outside the gene matches: 7. Germline assignment: CDR1 LGHDT and CDR2 YNNKEL (reference sequence). In DNA, the CDR3 is TGTGCCAGCAGCCACCACACAGGGGGCGCGGAAGCTTTCTTT. Amino acids: CASSHHTGGAEAFF.

In this sample, this clonotype turned up many times. The chain has TRBV27 and TRBJ2-7; TRBD1 might be the D (6 bases). CDR3 size: 13 residues. V was pared by 6 bases and J by 2 bases, with 11 bases between. Germline CDR1 and CDR2: MNHEY and SMNVEV (reference sequence). In DNA form, the CDR3 reads TGTGCCAGCAGCAGAGGACAGACCTACGAGCAGTACTTC. Translated: CASSRGQTYEQYF.

This clonotype was picked up many times. This chain uses TRBV20-1 with TRBJ2-1; 12 bases are shared with TRBD2. The trim removed 6 bases at V and 7 bases at J, leaving 4 bases unmatched. Germline V gene sequence: CDR1 DFQATT, CDR2 SNEGSKA (reference sequence). This CDR3 comprises 13 residues. The CDR3 reads CSARTSGGNEQFF. In DNA, the CDR3 is TGCAGTGCCAGAACTAGCGGGGGGAATGAGCAGTTCTTC.

This clonotype has just a few counts. The CDR3 sequence: CSAPPGTSLDQTQYF. In DNA form, the CDR3 reads TGCAGTGCTCCGCCCGGGACTAGCCTCGATCAGACCCAGTACTTC. This sequence joins TRBV20-1 and TRBJ2-5; 9 bases agree with TRBD2. From germline, CDR1 is DFQATT and CDR2 SNEGSKA (reference sequence). V was clipped by 5 bases and J by 6 bases; unmatched bases: 13. CDR3 size: 15 residues.

The V gene is TRBV6-4, the J gene TRBJ2-2; 10 bases map to TRBD2. Trimming removed 4 bases from V and 4 bases from J; junction bases left unmatched: 0. The germline V gene encodes CDR1 MRHNA and CDR2 SNTAGT. The CDR3 runs to 14 residues. CDR3 region: CASSGLAGTGELFF. For the CDR3, the DNA is TGTGCCAGCAGTGGACTAGCGGGCACCGGGGAGCTGTTTTTT.

The chain has TRBV6-1 and TRBJ2-7, with TRBD2 identical over 14 bases. J was trimmed by 6 bases and V by 6 bases; bases with no gene match: 13. CDR3 size: 17 residues. Germline V lookup: CDR1 MNHNS, CDR2 SASEGT. The CDR3 DNA reads as TGTGCCAGCAGGCCGACTAGCGGGAGGGCTGCGGGGTTCGAGCAGTACTTC. Protein sequence: CASRPTSGRAAGFEQYF.

The chain joins TRBV10-3 to TRBJ1-3, with D possibly being TRBD1 (5 bases). Germline V gene data show CDR1 as ENHRY and CDR2 as SYGVKD. The V and J ends lost 6 bases and 1 base respectively, with 22 bases between them. CDR3 length equals 18 residues. The CDR3 protein is CAISGTKGRSESGNTIYF. In nucleotides, the CDR3 is TGTGCCATCAGCGGAACCAAGGGACGGAGCGAATCTGGAAACACCATATATTTT.

This chain uses TRBV24-1 with TRBJ1-2; D is undetermined. Germline V gene lookup returns CDR1 KGHDR and CDR2 SFDVKD. The CDR3 runs to 14 residues. V was pared by 2 bases and J by 4 bases, with 10 bases between. This CDR3 is CATSDSLRTYGYTF. The DNA for the CDR3 is TGTGCCACCAGTGATTCCTTACGCACCTATGGCTACACCTTC.